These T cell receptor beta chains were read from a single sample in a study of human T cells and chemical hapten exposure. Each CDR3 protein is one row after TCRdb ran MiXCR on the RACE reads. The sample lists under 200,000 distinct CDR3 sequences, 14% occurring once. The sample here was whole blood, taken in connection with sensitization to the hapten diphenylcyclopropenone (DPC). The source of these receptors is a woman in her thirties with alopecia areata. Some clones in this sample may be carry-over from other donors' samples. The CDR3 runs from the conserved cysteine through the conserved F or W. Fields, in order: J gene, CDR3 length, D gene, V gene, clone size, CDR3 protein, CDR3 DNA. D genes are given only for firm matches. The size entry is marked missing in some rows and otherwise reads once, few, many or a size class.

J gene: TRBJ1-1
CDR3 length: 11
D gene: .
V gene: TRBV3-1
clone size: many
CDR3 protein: CASSQHAEAFF
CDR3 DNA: TGTGCCAGCAGCCAACACGCTGAAGCTTTCTTT

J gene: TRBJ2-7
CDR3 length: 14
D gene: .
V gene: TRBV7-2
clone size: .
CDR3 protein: CASSPDTREGEQYF
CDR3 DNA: TGTGCCAGCAGCCCGGACACCCGGGAAGGCGAGCAGTACTTC

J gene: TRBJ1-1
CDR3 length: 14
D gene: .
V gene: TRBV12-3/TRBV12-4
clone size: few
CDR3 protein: CASSFQGPNTEAFF
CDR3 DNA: TGTGCCAGCAGTTTTCAGGGACCGAACACTGAAGCTTTCTTT

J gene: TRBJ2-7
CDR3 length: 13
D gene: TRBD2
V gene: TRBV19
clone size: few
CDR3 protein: CACNSGSSHEQYF
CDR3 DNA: TGTGCCTGTAATAGCGGGAGCTCCCACGAGCAGTACTTC

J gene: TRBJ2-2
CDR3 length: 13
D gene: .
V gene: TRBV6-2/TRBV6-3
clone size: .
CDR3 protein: CASTRTNTGELFF
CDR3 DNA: TGTGCCAGCACTCGGACTAATACCGGGGAGCTGTTTTTT

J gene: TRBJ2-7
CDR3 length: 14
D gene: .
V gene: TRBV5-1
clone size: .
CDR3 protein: CASSFEPATYEQYF
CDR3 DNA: TGCGCCAGCAGCTTCGAGCCGGCGACCTACGAGCAGTACTTC

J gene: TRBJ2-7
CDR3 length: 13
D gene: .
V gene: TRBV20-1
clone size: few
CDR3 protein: CSANRGYFYEQYF
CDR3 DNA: TGCAGTGCTAATCGGGGATATTTCTACGAGCAGTACTTC

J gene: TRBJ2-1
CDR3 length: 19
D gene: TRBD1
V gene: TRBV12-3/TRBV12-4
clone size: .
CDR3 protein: CASRRTGQGLGSLGDEQFF
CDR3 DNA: TGTGCCAGCAGGCGGACCGGACAGGGACTCGGGTCTCTTGGCGATGAGCAGTTCTTC

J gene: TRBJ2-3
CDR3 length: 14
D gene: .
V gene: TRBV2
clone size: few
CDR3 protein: CASSDWGNTDTQYF
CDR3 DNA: TGTGCCAGCAGTGATTGGGGGAACACAGATACGCAGTATTTT

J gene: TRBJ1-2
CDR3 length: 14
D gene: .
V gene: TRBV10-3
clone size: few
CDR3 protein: CAISEHHPRDGYTF
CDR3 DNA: TGTGCCATCAGTGAGCACCACCCAAGGGATGGCTACACCTTC

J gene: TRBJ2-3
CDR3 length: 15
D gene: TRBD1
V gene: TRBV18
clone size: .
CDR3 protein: CASSSYRGGTDTQYF
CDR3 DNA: TGTGCCAGCTCATCTTACAGGGGAGGCACAGATACGCAGTATTTT

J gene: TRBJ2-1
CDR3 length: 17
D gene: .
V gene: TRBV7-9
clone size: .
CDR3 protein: CASSPLGRGAFYNEQFF
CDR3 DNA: TGTGCCAGCAGCCCCCTTGGCAGGGGGGCTTTCTACAATGAGCAGTTCTTC

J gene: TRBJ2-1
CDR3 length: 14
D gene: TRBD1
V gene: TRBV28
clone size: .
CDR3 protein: CASRTRTGAKEQFF
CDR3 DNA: TGTGCCAGCCGGACAAGGACAGGGGCGAAGGAGCAGTTCTTC

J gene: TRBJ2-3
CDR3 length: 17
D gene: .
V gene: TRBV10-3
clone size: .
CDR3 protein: CAISGTEGFLSTDTQYF
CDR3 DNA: TGTGCCATCAGTGGTACGGAGGGTTTCCTTAGCACAGATACGCAGTATTTT

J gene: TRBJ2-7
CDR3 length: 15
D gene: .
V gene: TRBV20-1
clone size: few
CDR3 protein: CSARSLGRGYHEQYF
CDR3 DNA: TGCAGTGCTAGAAGTTTGGGACGGGGATATCACGAGCAGTACTTC

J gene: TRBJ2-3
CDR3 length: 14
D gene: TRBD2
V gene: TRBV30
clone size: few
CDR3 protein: CAWTPGLPRDTQYF
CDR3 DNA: TGTGCCTGGACGCCGGGACTACCTCGGGATACGCAGTATTTT

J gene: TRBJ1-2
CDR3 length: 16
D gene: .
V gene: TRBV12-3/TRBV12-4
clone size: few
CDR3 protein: CASSLRMLTMAYGYTF
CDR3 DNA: TGTGCCAGCAGTTTACGTATGCTGACAATGGCCTATGGCTACACCTTC

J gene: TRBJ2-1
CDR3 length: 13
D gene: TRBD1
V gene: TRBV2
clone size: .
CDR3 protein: CASPGQGAHEQFF
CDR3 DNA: TGTGCCAGCCCGGGACAGGGGGCTCATGAGCAGTTCTTC

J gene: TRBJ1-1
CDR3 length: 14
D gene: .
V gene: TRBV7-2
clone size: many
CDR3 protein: CASSSSGRNTEAFF
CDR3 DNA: TGTGCCAGCAGCTCATCAGGGAGGAACACTGAAGCTTTCTTT

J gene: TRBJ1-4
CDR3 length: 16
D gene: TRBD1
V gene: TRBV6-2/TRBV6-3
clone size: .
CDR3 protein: CASRGTGDASNEKLFF
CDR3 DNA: TGTGCCAGCAGAGGAACAGGGGACGCCTCTAATGAAAAACTGTTTTTT

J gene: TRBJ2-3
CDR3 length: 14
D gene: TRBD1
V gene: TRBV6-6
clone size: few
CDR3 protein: CASRPGTGGDTQYF
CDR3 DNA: TGTGCCAGCAGACCGGGGACAGGAGGAGATACGCAGTATTTT

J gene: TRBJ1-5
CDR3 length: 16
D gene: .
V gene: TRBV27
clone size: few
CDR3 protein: CASSRYSMGSNQPQHF
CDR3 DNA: TGTGCCAGCAGCCGATATTCGATGGGCAGCAATCAGCCCCAGCATTTT

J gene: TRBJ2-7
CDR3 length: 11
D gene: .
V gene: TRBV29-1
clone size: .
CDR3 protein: CSGGGFYEQYF
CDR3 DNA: TGCAGCGGAGGGGGGTTTTACGAGCAGTACTTC

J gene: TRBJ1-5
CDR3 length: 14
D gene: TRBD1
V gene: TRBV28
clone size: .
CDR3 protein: CASRAGGAGQPQHF
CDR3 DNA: TGTGCCAGCAGGGCAGGGGGCGCAGGTCAGCCCCAGCATTTT

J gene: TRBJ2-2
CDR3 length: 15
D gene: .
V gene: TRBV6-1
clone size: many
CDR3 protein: CASSETGVWTGELFF
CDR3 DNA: TGTGCCAGCAGTGAAACCGGGGTCTGGACCGGGGAGCTGTTTTTT

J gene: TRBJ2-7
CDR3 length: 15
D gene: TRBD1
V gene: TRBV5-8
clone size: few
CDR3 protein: CASSLDRGKTYEQYF
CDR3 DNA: TGTGCCAGCAGCTTGGACAGGGGCAAAACCTACGAGCAGTACTTC

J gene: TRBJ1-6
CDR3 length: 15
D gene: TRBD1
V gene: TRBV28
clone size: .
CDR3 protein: CASSFGTGKDSPLHF
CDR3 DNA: TGTGCCAGCAGTTTCGGGACAGGGAAGGATTCACCCCTCCACTTT

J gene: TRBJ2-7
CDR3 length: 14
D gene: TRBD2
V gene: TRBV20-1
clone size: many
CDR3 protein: CSARRASGSLEQYF
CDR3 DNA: TGCAGTGCTAGACGGGCTAGCGGTTCCCTCGAGCAGTACTTC

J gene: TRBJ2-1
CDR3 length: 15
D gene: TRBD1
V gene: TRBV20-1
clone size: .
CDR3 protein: CSAKKPGQKYNEQFF
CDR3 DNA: TGCAGTGCTAAGAAGCCGGGACAGAAGTACAATGAGCAGTTCTTC

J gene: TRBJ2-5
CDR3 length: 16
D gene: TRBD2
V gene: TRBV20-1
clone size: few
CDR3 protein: CSATLAGVGKAETQYF
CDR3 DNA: TGCAGTGCTACACTAGCGGGAGTCGGGAAGGCAGAGACCCAGTACTTC

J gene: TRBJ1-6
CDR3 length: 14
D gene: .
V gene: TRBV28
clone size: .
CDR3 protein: CASRPHRRGSPLHF
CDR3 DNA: TGTGCCAGCAGGCCACATCGGAGGGGTTCACCCCTCCACTTT

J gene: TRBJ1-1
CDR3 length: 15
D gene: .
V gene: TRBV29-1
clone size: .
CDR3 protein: CSVESSGGRGSEAFF
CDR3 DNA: TGCAGCGTTGAAAGTTCTGGGGGGCGCGGATCTGAAGCTTTCTTT

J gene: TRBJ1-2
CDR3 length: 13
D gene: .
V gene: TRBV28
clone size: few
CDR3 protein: CASSLRAPYGYTF
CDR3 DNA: TGTGCCAGCAGTTTACGGGCTCCCTATGGCTACACCTTC

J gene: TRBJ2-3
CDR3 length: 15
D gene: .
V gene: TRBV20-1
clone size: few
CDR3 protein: CSASSPGTSTDTQYF
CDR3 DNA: TGCAGTGCTAGTTCACCGGGGACTAGCACAGATACGCAGTATTTT

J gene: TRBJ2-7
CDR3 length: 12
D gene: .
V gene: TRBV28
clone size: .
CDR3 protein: CASTESTYEQYF
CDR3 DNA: TGTGCCAGCACAGAAAGTACCTACGAGCAGTACTTC

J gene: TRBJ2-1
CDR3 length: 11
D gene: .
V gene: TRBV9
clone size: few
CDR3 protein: CASSVAGEQFF
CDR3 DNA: TGTGCCAGCAGCGTAGCGGGTGAGCAGTTCTTC

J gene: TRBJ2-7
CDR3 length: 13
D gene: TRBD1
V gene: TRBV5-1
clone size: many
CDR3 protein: CASSLGQGDEQYF
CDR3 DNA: TGTGCCAGCTCACTCGGACAGGGTGACGAGCAGTACTTC

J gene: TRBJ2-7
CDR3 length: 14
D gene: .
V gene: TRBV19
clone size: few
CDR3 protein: CASSTRDWTYEQYF
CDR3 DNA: TGTGCCAGTAGTACCCGGGACTGGACCTACGAGCAGTACTTC

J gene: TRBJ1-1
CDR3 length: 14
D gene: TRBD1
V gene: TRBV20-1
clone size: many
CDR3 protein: CSARPRGMNTEAFF
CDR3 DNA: TGCAGTGCTAGACCCAGGGGGATGAACACTGAAGCTTTCTTT

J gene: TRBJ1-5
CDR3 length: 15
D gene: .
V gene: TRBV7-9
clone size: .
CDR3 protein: CASSSGQISNQPQHF
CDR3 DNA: TGTGCCAGCAGCTCCGGACAGATTAGCAATCAGCCCCAGCATTTT